A single TCR beta chain is shown here with its context. Its matching antigen is unknown. This entry belongs to a study of breast tumors, draining lymph nodes, adjacent tissues. Germline CDR1 DFQATT, CDR2 SNEGSKA (reference sequence). The CDR3 is 14 residues long. V shed 1 base and J shed 6 bases, with 15 bases lying between them. Study results and caveats: Findings are consistent with lymph node origin and intratumoral expansion of most tumor T cells. Compared with lymph nodes, tumors were less diverse; compared with nontumor tissue, more. Luminal-like breast cancer showed significantly higher tumor–nontumor repertoire similarity than basal-like.

A single record per CDR3 protein comes from TCRdb applying MiXCR to the multiplex PCR reads. The data contain 12,000 or so distinct CDR3 sequences, about 50% of them seen just once; the ten biggest clones take up more than 30%. The J gene is TRBJ2-5, the V gene TRBV20-1, with D possibly matching TRBD2 (6 bases). The source is a female donor with breast cancer. Some clones in this sample may be carry-over from other donors' samples. Material: breast tumor tissue. In nucleotides, the CDR3 is TGCAGTGCTAGAGCCGGGACTTGTTTTCAGACCCAGTACTTC. Translation: CSARAGTCFQTQYF.